This T cell receptor (beta chain) was recorded in a study of blood T cell repertoires in COVID-19. This CDR3 is 15 amino acids long. Germline CDR1 reads SGHNT; CDR2 reads YYREEE (reference sequence). Trimming removed 4 bases from V and 2 bases from J; junction bases left unmatched: 5. The repertoire was sequenced with immunoSEQ multiplex PCR; TCRdb's copy has only in-frame clones and lacks some. The data show around 240,000 clones, 75% to 90% seen once. The sequence was obtained from a woman in her forties or fifties who had recovered from COVID-19. Sequencing used PBMCs or T cells enriched from blood (not recorded which). This chain uses TRBV5-4 with TRBJ2-7; TRBD2 aligns across 11 bases. The CDR3 bases are TGTGCCAGCAGCAAGACTAGCGGGACTACCTACGAGCAGTACTTC. This sequence encodes CASSKTSGTTYEQYF.